This T cell receptor beta chain was sequenced in a study of blood T cell repertoires in COVID-19. TCRdb keeps only in-frame clones here, not all; method: immunoSEQ multiplex PCR. The sample lists approximately 300,000 clones, 90% occurring once. V shed 5 bases and J 9 bases; nucleotides not matched to a gene: 10. The CDR3 is 14 residues long. From germline, CDR1 is SGHTA and CDR2 FQGTGA. The receptor was derived from a woman in her thirties or forties with COVID-19, enrolled during active disease. The chain carries TRBV7-3 and TRBJ2-1; 7 nucleotides align to TRBD2. Sequencing used peripheral blood. CDR3 protein: CASSKAGGKGEQFF. CDR3 sequence (DNA): TGTGCCAGCAGCAAAGCCGGGGGGAAAGGTGAGCAGTTCTTC.